This is a list of T cell receptor beta chains from one sample in a study of blood T cell repertoires in COVID-19. Sequencing used immunoSEQ multiplex PCR; TCRdb keeps in-frame clones, though not all of them. The table records about 50,000 clones, approximately 82% of them present only once. The specimen sequenced was peripheral blood. The receptors originated from a human donor in a cohort sampled during active COVID-19. The CDR3 runs from the conserved cysteine through the conserved F or W. A D gene is named only where the DNA matches it firmly. The size entry is marked missing in some rows and otherwise reads once, few, many or a size class.

NA,NA,TRBV3-1/TRBV3-2,TRBJ2-2,TGTGCCAGCAGCCAAATGTCTACCGGGGAGCTGTTTTTT,CASSQMSTGELFF
NA,NA,TRBV29-1,TRBJ2-7,TGCAGCGTTGAAGAAGATGCAGGGAAAAGGGACTTC,CSVEEDAGKRDF
NA,NA,TRBV6-5,TRBJ1-3,TGTGCCAGCAAACAGGCTAACTCTGGAAACACCATATATTTT,CASKQANSGNTIYF
NA,TRBD2,TRBV20-1,TRBJ2-7,TGCAGTGCTAGTCCGGGGGGCTCCTACGAGCAGTACTTC,CSASPGGSYEQYF
NA,TRBD1,TRBV6-6,TRBJ1-6,TGTGCCAGCAGTCGCCGGGACAGGGGTGTGACCTATAATTCACCCCTCCACTTT,CASSRRDRGVTYNSPLHF
NA,TRBD2,TRBV4-2,TRBJ2-7,TGTGCCAGCAGCCAGGAAGCGGGGGGGCTGGACGAGCAGTACTTC,CASSQEAGGLDEQYF
NA,NA,TRBV5-8,TRBJ2-4,TGTGCCAGCAGTCTACTAGCCAAAAACATTCAGTACTTC,CASSLLAKNIQYF
NA,NA,TRBV5-4,TRBJ1-1,TGTGCCAGCCGCCCCGGGGGGGTAAACACTGAAGCTTTCTTT,CASRPGGVNTEAFF
NA,NA,TRBV14,TRBJ2-3,TGTGCCAGCAGCCGGAACCGGGGGGCGGCAGATACGCAGTATTTT,CASSRNRGAADTQYF
NA,NA,TRBV11-2,TRBJ2-2,TGTGCCAGCAGCCCCCTCGGGGAGCTGTTTTTT,CASSPLGELFF
once,NA,TRBV19,TRBJ2-5,TGTGCCAGTAGTACAACAGGGATATGGTACTTC,CASSTTGIWYF
NA,NA,TRBV12-5,TRBJ1-3,TGTGCTAGTGGTTTCTCAACAGGAAACACCATATATTTT,CASGFSTGNTIYF
NA,TRBD1,TRBV6-7,TRBJ1-5,TGTGCCAGCAGTTACTCCCTCAGGGGGCGGGGGCATCAGCCCCAGCATTTT,CASSYSLRGRGHQPQHF
NA,NA,TRBV18,TRBJ2-7,TGTGCCAGCCCTTCCTACGAGCAGTACTTC,CASPSYEQYF
NA,NA,TRBV20-1,TRBJ2-3,TGCAGTGCTAGAACAACAGATACGCAGTATTTT,CSARTTDTQYF
NA,TRBD1,TRBV27,TRBJ2-1,TGTGCCAGCAGTCTCGGACAGGGGGGAAATGAGCAGTTCTTC,CASSLGQGGNEQFF
NA,NA,TRBV12-3/TRBV12-4,TRBJ1-1,TGTGCCAGCAGTACCAGCGGGGGCCAAGCTTTCTTT,CASSTSGGQAFF
NA,TRBD1,TRBV29-1,TRBJ2-5,TGCAGCGCATTTAAGACAGGGAAAGAGACCCAGTACTTC,CSAFKTGKETQYF
NA,NA,TRBV29-1,TRBJ2-7,TGCAGCGTGACCACACGAGGTGAGCAGTACTTC,CSVTTRGEQYF
NA,TRBD2,TRBV6-1,TRBJ2-1,TGTGCCAGCAGTGAAGCTAAGCGGGGGAACCCAGCGTTCTTC,CASSEAKRGNPAFF
NA,TRBD2,TRBV14,TRBJ2-4,TGTGCCAGTCGTTTAGCGGGGGGTGCACAGTACTTC,CASRLAGGAQYF
NA,NA,TRBV7-8,TRBJ2-7,TGTGCCAGCAGCCGAGGGGCAGTTAACTACGAGCAGTACTTC,CASSRGAVNYEQYF
NA,TRBD1,TRBV7-9,TRBJ2-1,TGTGCCAGCACCTCCGGGACAGGTTCCTACAATGAGCAGTTCTTC,CASTSGTGSYNEQFF
NA,TRBD2,TRBV10-2,TRBJ2-7,TGCGCCAGCGCTAGCGGGGGGGTTTCCTACGAGCAGTACTTC,CASASGGVSYEQYF
once,NA,TRBV5-4,TRBJ1-2,TGTGCCAGCAGCTTGGTCTTCCCCGGGATGTATGGCTACACCTTC,CASSLVFPGMYGYTF
NA,NA,TRBV25-1,TRBJ2-7,TGTGCCAGCGCGTACTCGAGCCCCGGCTCCTACGAGCAGTACTTC,CASAYSSPGSYEQYF
NA,NA,TRBV18,TRBJ1-1,TGTGCCAGCTCCCCTGACAGGACAGTAGCTTTCTTT,CASSPDRTVAFF
NA,NA,TRBV13,TRBJ2-7,TGTGCCAGCAGCCTACTTTCTGGGCCCTACGAGCAGTACTTC,CASSLLSGPYEQYF
NA,TRBD2,TRBV30,TRBJ2-5,TGTGCCTGGAGTGTACTCGGGACTAAGGGGACCCAGTACTTC,CAWSVLGTKGTQYF
NA,TRBD2,TRBV5-1,TRBJ2-7,TGCGCCAGCAGCTACAGCCCTAGCGGGGCCAGCTCCTACGAGCAGTACTTC,CASSYSPSGASSYEQYF
NA,NA,TRBV9,TRBJ2-1,TGTGCCAGCAGCGTAGGGCAGGGCTCTTACAATGAGCAGTTCTTC,CASSVGQGSYNEQFF
NA,TRBD1,TRBV2,TRBJ1-1,TGTGCCAGCAGGGCGGCAGGGGGGCACACTGAAGCTTTCTTT,CASRAAGGHTEAFF